This T cell receptor beta chain was identified during a study of identical twins. Unique molecular identifiers were present on cDNA, and template switching added a universal primer site. TCRdb fed the 5' RACE reads into MiXCR, producing one record per CDR3 protein. The sample records around 500,000 distinct CDR3 sequences, more than 13% being singletons. The sample also formed part of further work on yellow fever vaccine responses in identical twins.

Sequenced: CD4+ T cells sorted from blood. The source of this sequence is a woman in her late teens or twenties in good health.

The CDR3 reads CSVEGGTSGIGEQFF. For the CDR3, the DNA is TGCAGCGTTGAGGGGGGGACTAGCGGGATCGGTGAGCAGTTCTTC. This chain uses TRBV29-1 with TRBJ2-1; 13 nucleotides align to TRBD2. The germline gives CDR1 SQVTM, CDR2 ANQGSEA. The CDR3 sequence is 15 residues long. V was clipped by 3 bases and J by 9 bases; unmatched bases: 8.